This TCR beta chain comes out of a study of T cell responses to AZD1222 COVID-19 vaccine. Generated by immunoSEQ multiplex PCR, the TCRdb table keeps only in-frame clones and is missing some. The data contain tens of thousands of clones, over 70% of them seen just once; the ten biggest clones take up around 15%. Remarks on this clone: Its specificity is not known.

Germline assignment: CDR1 GTSNPN and CDR2 SVGIG (reference sequence). Trimming took 5 bases from V and 0 from J, leaving 12 bases between them. The length of the CDR3 is 14 residues. Study-wide results and caveats: The donors showed a predominance of white British ancestry and of females, with possible underestimation of clonal diversity. Scientists sampled the repertoires only once the peak T cell response had passed.

The genes are TRBV30 and TRBJ2-3, with a weak D call TRBD2 (7 bases). This TCR came from an adult in good health. Sample: peripheral blood, taken on day 0 of AZD1222 vaccination. Here the CDR3 DNA reads TGTGCCTGGGGGGGAGGGGGAAGCACAGATACGCAGTATTTT. Its translation is CAWGGGGSTDTQYF. The full variable domain, completed using reference TRBV30 and TRBJ2-3, is SQTIHQWPATLVQPVGSPLSLECTVEGTSNPNLYWYRQAAGRGLQLLFYSVGIGQISSEVPQNLSASRPQDRQFILSSKKLLLSDSGFYLCAWGGGGSTDTQYFGPGTRLTVL.